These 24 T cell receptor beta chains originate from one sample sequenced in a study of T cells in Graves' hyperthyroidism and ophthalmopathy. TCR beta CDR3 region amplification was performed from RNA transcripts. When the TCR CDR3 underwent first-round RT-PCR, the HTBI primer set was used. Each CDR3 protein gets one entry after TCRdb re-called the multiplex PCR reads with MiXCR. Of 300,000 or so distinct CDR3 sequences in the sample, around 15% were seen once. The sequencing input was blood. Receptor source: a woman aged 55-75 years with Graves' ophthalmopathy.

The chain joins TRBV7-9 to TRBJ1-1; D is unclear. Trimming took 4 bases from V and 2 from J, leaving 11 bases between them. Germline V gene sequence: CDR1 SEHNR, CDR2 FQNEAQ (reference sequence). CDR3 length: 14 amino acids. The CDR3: CASSSEGFNTEAFF. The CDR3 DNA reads TGTGCCAGCAGCTCGGAAGGGTTTAACACTGAAGCTTTCTTT.

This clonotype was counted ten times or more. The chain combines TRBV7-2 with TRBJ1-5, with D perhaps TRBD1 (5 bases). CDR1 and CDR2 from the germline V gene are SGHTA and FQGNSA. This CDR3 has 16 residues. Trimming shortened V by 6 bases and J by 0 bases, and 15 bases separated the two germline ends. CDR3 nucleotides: TGTGCCAGCAGTCTTAATTGGGACGGTAGCAATCAGCCCCAGCATTTT. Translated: CASSLNWDGSNQPQHF.

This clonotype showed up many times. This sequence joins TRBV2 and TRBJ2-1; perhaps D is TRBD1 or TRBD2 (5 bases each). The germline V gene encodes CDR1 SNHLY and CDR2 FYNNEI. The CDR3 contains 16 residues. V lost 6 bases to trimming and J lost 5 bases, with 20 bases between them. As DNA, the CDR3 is TGTGCCAGCAGCCGCTTGATGGCTAGAGGGGACAATGAGCAGTTCTTC. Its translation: CASSRLMARGDNEQFF.

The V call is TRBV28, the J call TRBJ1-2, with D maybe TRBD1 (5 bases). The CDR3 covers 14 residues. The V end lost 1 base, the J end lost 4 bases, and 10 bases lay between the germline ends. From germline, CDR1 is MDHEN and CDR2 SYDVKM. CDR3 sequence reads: CASSLLGRIYGYTF. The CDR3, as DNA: TGTGCCAGCAGTTTATTGGGACGGATCTATGGCTACACCTTC.

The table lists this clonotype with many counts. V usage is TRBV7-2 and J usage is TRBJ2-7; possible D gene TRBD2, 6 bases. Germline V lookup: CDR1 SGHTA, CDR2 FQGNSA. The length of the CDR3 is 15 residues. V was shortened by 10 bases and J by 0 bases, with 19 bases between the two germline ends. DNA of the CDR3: TGTGCCACCGGGGGATCGGGGTCCTACTCCTACGAGCAGTACTTC. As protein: CATGGSGSYSYEQYF.

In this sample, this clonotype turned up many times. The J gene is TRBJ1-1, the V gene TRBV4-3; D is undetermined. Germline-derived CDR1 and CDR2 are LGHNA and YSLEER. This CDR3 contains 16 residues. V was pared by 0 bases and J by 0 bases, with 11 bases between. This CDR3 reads CASSQDTSFMNTEAFF. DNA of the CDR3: TGCGCCAGCAGCCAAGACACAAGTTTTATGAACACTGAAGCTTTCTTT.

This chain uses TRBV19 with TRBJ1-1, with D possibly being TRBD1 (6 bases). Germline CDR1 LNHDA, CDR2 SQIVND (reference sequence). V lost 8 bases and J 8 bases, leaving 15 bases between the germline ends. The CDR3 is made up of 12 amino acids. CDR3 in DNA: TGTGCCAGTTTAAACAGGGTCACGGAAGCTTTCTTT. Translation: CASLNRVTEAFF.

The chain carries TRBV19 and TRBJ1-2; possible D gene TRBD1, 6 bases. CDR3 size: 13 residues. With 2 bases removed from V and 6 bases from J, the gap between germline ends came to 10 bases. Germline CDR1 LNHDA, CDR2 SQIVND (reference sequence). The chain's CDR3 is CASSINRVHGYTF. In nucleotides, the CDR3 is TGTGCCAGTAGTATAAACAGGGTTCATGGCTACACCTTC. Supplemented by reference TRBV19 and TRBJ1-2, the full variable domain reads DGGITQSPKYLFRKEGQNVTLSCEQNLNHDAMYWYRQDPGQGLRLIYYSQIVNDFQKGDIAEGYSVSREKKESFPLTVTSAQKNPTAFYLCASSINRVHGYTFGSGTRLTVV.

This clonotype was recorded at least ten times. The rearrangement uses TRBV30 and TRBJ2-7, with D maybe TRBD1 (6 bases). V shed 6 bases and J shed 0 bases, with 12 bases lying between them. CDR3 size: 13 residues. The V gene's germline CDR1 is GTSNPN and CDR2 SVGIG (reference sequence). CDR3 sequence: CACAQGSSYEQYF. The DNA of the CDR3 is TGTGCCTGTGCCCAGGGGTCCTCCTACGAGCAGTACTTC.

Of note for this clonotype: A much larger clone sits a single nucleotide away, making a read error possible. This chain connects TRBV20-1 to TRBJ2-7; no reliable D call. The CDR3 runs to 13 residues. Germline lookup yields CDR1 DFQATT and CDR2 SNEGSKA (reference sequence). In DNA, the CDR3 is TGCAGTGCTGGAGATGATAAAGCTTACGAGCAGTACTTC. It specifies CSAGDDKAYEQYF.

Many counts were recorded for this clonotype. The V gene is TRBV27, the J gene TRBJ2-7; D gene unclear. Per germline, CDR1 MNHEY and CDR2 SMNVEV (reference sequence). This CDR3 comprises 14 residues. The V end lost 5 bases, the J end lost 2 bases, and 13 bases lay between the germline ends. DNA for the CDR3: TGTGCCAGCAGTCCGAAATGGCCCCCCTACGAGCAGTACTTC. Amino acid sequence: CASSPKWPPYEQYF.

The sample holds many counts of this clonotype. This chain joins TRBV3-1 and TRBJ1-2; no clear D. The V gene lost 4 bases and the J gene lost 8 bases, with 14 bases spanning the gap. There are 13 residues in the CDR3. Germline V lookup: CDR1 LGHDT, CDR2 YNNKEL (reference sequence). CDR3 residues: CASSRLSNSGYTF. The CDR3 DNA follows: TGTGCCAGCAGCCGCTTGTCGAACTCCGGCTACACCTTC.

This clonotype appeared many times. The CDR3 bases are TGTGCCAGCAACATCGATCTCTACAATGAGCAGTTCTTC. It yields the protein CASNIDLYNEQFF. The chain is built from TRBV7-9 and TRBJ2-1; D is uncertain. V was clipped by 7 bases and J by 3 bases, with 10 bases between them. Germline V gene sequence: CDR1 SEHNR, CDR2 FQNEAQ (reference sequence). This CDR3 is 13 amino acids long.

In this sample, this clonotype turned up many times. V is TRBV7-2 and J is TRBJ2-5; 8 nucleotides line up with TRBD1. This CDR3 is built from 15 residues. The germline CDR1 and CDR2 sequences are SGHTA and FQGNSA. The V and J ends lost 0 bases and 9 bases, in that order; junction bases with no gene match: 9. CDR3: CASSLAGQGATPQYF. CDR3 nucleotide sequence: TGTGCCAGCAGCTTAGCGGGGCAGGGGGCGACCCCCCAGTACTTC.

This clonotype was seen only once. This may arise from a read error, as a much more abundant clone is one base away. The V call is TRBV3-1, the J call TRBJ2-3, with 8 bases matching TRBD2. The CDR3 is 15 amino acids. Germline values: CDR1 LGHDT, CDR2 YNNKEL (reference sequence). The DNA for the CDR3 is TGTGCCGGCAGCCAAGCATCCGGGGGGGACGATACGCAGTATTTT. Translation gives CAGSQASGGDDTQYF.

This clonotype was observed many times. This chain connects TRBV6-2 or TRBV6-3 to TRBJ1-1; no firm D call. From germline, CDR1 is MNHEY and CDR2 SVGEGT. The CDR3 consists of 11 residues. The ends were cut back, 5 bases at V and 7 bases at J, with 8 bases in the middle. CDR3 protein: CASSQIIEAFF. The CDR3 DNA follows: TGTGCCAGCAGTCAGATAATTGAAGCTTTCTTT.

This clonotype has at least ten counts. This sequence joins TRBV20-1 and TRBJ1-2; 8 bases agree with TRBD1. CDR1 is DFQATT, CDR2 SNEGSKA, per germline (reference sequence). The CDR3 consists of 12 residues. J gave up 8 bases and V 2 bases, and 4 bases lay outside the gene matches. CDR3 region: CSARQGARGYTF. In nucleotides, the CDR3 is TGCAGTGCTAGACAGGGGGCGCGGGGCTACACCTTC.

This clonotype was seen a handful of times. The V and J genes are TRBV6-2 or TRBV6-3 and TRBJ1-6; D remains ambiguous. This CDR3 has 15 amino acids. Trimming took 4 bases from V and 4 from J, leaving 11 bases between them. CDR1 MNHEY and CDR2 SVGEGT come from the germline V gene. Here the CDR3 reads CASSFGRRYNSPLHF. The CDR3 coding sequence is TGTGCCAGCAGTTTCGGCCGGAGGTATAATTCACCCCTCCACTTT.

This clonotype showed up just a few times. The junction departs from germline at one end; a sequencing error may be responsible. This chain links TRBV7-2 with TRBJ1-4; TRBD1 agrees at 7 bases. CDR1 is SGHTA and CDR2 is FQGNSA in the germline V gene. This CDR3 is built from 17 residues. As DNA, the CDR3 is TGTGCCAGCAGCTTAGGTCTTACAGGGGCGATTAATGGAAAACTGTTTTTT. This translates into CASSLGLTGAINGKLFF.

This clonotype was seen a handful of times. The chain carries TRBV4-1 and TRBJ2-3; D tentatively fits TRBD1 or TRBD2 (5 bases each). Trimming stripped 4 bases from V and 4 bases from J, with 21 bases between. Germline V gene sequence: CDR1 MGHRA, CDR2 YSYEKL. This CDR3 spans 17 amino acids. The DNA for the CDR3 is TGCGCCAGCAGCCGGACTGGGACCGGCAGTGTCGCAGATACGCAGTATTTT. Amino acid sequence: CASSRTGTGSVADTQYF.

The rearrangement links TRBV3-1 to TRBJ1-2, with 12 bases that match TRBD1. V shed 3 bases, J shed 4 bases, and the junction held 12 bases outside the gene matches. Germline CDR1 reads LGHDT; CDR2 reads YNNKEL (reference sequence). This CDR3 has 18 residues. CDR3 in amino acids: CASSQGTGGDLSGYGYTF. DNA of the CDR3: TGTGCCAGCAGCCAGGGGACAGGGGGCGACCTTTCGGGCTATGGCTACACCTTC.

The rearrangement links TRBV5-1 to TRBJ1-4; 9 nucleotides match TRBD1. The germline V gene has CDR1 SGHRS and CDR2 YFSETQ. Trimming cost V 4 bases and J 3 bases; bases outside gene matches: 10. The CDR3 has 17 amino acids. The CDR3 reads CASSRVGTGRSNEKLFF. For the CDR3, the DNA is TGCGCCAGCAGCCGGGTGGGGACAGGGCGATCTAATGAAAAACTGTTTTTT.

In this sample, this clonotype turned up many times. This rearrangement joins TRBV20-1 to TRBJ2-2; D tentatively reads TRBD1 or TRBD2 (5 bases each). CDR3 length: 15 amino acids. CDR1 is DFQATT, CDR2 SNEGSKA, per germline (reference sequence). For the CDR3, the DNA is TGCAGCGCCTTCTCGCCTGGGGGAAACACCGGGGAGCTGTTTTTT. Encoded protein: CSAFSPGGNTGELFF.

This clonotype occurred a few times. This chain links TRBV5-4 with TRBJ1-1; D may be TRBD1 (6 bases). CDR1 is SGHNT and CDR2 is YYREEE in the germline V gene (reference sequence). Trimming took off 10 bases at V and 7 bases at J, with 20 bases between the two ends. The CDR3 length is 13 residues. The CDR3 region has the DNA TGTGCCGGGCTCCGGGACACGGCAGGTGAAGCTTTCTTT. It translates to CAGLRDTAGEAFF.